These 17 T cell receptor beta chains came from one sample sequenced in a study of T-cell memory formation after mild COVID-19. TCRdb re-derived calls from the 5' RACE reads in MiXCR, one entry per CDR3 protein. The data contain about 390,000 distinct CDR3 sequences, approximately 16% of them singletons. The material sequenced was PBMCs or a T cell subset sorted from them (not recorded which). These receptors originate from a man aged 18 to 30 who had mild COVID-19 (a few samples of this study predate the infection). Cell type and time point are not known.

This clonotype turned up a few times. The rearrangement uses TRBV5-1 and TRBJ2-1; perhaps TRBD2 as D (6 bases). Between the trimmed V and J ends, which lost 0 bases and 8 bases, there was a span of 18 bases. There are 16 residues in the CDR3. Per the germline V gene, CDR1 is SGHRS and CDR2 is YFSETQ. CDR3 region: CASSLGTRGSSDEQFF. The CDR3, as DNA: TGCGCCAGCAGCTTGGGGACACGGGGGTCGTCCGATGAGCAGTTCTTC.

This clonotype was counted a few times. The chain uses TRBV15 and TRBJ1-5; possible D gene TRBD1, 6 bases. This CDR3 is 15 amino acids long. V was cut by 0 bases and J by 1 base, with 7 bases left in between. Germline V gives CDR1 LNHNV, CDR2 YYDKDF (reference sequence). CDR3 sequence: CATSRDRGSNQPQHF. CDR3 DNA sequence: TGTGCCACCAGCAGAGACAGGGGCAGCAATCAGCCCCAGCATTTT.

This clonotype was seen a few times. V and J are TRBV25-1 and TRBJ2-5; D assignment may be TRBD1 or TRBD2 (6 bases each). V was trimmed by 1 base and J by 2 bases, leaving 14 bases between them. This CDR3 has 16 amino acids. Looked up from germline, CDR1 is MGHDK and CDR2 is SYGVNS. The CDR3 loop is CASSEFGGGWQETQYF. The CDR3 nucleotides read TGTGCCAGCAGTGAATTCGGAGGGGGATGGCAAGAGACCCAGTACTTC.

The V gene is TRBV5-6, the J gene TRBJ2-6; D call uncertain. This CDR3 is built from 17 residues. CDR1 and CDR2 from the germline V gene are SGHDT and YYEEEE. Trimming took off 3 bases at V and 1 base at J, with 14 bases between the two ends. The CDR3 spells CASSSGGMLSGANVLTF. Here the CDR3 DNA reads TGTGCCAGCAGCTCAGGTGGAATGTTGTCTGGGGCCAACGTCCTGACTTTC.

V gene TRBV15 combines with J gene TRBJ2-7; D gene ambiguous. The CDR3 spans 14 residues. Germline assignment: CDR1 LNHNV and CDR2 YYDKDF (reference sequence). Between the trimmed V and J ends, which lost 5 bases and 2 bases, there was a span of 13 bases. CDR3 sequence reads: CATSEGQDTYEQYV. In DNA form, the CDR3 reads TGTGCCACCAGCGAAGGGCAGGATACCTACGAGCAGTACGTC.

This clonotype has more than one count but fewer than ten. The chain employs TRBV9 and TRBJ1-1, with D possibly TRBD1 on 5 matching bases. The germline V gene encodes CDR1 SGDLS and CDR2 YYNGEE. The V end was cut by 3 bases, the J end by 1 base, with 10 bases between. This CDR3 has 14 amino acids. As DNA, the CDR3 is TGTGCCAGCAGCGGTCGGGGGGAGAACACTGAAGCTTTCTTT. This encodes CASSGRGENTEAFF.

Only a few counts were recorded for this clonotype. This chain's CDR3 is CASSWGRPSTDTQYF. The CDR3 DNA sequence: TGCGCCAGCAGCTGGGGACGTCCGAGCACAGATACGCAGTATTTT. The chain links TRBV5-1 to TRBJ2-3; D is possibly TRBD1 or TRBD2 (5 bases each). Trimming removed 3 bases at V and 0 bases at J, with 11 bases between. This CDR3 comprises 15 residues. The germline V gene encodes CDR1 SGHRS and CDR2 YFSETQ.

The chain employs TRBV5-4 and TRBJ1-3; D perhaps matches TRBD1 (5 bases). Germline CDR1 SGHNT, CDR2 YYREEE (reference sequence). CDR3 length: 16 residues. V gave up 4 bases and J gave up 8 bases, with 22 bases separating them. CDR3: CASSTTGTPNRDTIYF. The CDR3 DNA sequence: TGTGCCAGCAGCACCACCGGGACGCCTAATAGGGACACCATATATTTT.

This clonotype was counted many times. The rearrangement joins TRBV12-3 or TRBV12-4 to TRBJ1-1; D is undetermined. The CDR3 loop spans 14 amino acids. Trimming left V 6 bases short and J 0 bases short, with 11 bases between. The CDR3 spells CASSAERLNTEAFF. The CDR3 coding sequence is TGTGCCAGCAGCGCCGAGAGACTGAACACTGAAGCTTTCTTT.

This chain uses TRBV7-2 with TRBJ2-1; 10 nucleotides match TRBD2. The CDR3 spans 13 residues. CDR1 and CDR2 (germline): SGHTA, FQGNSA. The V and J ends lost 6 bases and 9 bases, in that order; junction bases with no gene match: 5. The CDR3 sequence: CASRLGLASEQFF. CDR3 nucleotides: TGTGCCAGCAGACTGGGACTAGCGAGTGAGCAGTTCTTC.

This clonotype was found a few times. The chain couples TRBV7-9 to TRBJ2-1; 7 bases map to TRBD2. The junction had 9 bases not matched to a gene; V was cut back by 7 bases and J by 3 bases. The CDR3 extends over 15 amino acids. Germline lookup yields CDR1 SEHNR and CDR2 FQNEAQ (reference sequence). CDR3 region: CASMAGDWGYNEQFF. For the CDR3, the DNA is TGTGCCAGCATGGCGGGGGACTGGGGCTACAATGAGCAGTTCTTC.

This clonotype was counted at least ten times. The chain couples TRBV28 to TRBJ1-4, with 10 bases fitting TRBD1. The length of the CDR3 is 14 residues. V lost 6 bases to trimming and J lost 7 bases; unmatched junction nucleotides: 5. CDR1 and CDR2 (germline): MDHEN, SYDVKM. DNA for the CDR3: TGTGCCAGCAGCCGGACAGGGGGTGGTGAAAAACTGTTTTTT. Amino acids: CASSRTGGGEKLFF.

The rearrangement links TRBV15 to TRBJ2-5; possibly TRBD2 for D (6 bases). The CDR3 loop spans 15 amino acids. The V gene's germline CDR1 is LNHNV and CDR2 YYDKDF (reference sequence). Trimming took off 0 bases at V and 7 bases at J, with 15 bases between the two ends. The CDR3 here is CATSRDLSGSGTQYF. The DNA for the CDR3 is TGTGCCACCAGCAGAGATCTGAGCGGGTCGGGGACCCAGTACTTC.

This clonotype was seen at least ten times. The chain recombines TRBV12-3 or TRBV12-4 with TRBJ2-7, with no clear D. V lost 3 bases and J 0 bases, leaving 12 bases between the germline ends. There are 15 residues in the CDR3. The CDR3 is CASSFGPPISYEQYF. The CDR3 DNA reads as TGTGCCAGCAGTTTCGGCCCGCCCATCTCCTACGAGCAGTACTTC.

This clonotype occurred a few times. CDR3 sequence reads: CASSSTRTGVEAFF. CDR3 nucleotide sequence: TGTGCCAGCAGCTCCACCCGGACGGGAGTTGAAGCTTTCTTT. This chain connects TRBV6-5 to TRBJ1-1; D is unresolved. The CDR3 runs 14 residues. Trimming took 6 bases from V and 7 from J, leaving 18 bases between them. Germline V gene data show CDR1 as MNHEY and CDR2 as SVGAGI.

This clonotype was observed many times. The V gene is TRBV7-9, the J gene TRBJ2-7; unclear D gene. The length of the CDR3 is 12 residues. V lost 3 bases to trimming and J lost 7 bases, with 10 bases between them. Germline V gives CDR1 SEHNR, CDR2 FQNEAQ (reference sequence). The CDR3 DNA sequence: TGTGCCAGCAGCTTTTCTCCCAGGGAGCAGTACTTC. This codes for CASSFSPREQYF.

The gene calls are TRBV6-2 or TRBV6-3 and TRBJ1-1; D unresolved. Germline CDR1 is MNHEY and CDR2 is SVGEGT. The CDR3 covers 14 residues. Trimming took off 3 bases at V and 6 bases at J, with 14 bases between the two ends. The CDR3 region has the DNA TGTGCCAGCAGTTATTTCAACAAAGCGGCTGAAGCTTTCTTT. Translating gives CASSYFNKAAEAFF.